The clone carrying this T cell receptor (beta chain) was counted only a few times. Its antigen is still unknown. TCRdb re-called the 5' RACE reads with MiXCR, one entry per CDR3 protein. There are about 430,000 distinct CDR3 sequences in the sample; about 24% occur only once, and around 8.1% lies in the top ten. The record originates from a study of T-cell memory formation after mild COVID-19. Study as a whole: TCR clusters were mostly donor specific.

CDR1 and CDR2 from the germline V gene are DFQATT and SNEGSKA (reference sequence). The length of the CDR3 is 13 residues. Trimming cost V 5 bases and J 7 bases, with 15 bases left between them. Broader study findings: Contracting CD4+ clones sat mainly in CM and EM; CD8+ in EMRA.

Sequencing was done on a sample of PBMCs or a T cell subset sorted from them (not recorded which). The chain uses TRBV20-1 and TRBJ2-1; tentatively, D is TRBD2 (6 bases). The sequence was collected from an adult woman who had mild COVID-19 (a few samples of this study predate the infection). Cell type and time point are not known. CDR3: CSASRDASNEQFF. The CDR3 DNA reads as TGCAGTGCTTCGCGGGACGCCAGTAATGAGCAGTTCTTC.